This T cell receptor beta chain stems from a study of T cells after yellow fever vaccination. Overall study results and limits: At less than 97% for CD4 and 75% to 90% for CD8, most primary-vaccination clones showed up again after the booster. Weaker overall, the secondary response nonetheless peaked faster (day 5 versus 15). Although most clonotypes did not, a small share appeared in both CD4 and CD8 compartments.

About this clonotype: Its antigen remains unidentified.

J was trimmed by 4 bases and V by 5 bases; bases with no gene match: 6. The length of the CDR3 is 14 residues. Germline V CDR1 and CDR2: SGHTA, FQGNSA. Production of TCR cDNA was by 5'RACE template switching, which also added a universal primer site and UMIs. One entry per CDR3 protein results from TCRdb running MiXCR on the 5' RACE reads. The sample has roughly 250,000 distinct CDR3 sequences, about an eighth seen once. The clonotype originates from a man under 40 who received the YFV17D yellow fever vaccine. This chain links TRBV7-2 with TRBJ2-7; 9 nucleotides line up with TRBD2. This sample comprised CD4+ T cells sorted from PBMCs, obtained 45 days after the yellow fever booster vaccination. DNA of the CDR3: TGTGCCAGCAGCAAGAGTACTAGCGGGTACGAGCAGTACTTC. Translation gives CASSKSTSGYEQYF.